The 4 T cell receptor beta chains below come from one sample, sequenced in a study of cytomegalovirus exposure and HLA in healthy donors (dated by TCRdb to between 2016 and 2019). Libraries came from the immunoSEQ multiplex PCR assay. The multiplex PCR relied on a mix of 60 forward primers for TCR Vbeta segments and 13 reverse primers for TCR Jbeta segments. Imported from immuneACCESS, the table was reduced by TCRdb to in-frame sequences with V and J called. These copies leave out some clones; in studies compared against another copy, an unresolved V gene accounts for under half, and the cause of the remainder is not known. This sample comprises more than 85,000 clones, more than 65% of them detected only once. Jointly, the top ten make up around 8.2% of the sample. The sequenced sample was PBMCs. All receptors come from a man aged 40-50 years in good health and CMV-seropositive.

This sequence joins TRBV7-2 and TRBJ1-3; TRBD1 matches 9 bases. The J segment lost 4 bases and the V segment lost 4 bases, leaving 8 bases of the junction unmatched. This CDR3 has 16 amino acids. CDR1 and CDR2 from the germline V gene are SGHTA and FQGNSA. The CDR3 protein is CASSSYRGRGGNTIYF. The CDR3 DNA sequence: TGTGCCAGCAGCTCGTACAGGGGGCGCGGGGGAAACACCATATATTTT.

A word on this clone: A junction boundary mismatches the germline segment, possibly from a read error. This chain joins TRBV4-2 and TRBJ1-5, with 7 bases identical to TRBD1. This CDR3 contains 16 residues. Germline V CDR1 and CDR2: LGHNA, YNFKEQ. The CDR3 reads CAGSQAYRGGNQPQHF. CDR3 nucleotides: TGTGCCGGCAGCCAGGCCTACAGGGGAGGTAATCAGCCCCAGCATTTT.

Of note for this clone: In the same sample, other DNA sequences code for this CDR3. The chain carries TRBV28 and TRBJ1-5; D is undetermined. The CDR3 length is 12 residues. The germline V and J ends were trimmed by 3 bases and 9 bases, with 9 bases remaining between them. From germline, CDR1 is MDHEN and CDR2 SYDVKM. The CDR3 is CASSLPGGPQHF. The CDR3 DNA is TGTGCCAGCAGTTTGCCTGGCGGGCCCCAGCATTTT.

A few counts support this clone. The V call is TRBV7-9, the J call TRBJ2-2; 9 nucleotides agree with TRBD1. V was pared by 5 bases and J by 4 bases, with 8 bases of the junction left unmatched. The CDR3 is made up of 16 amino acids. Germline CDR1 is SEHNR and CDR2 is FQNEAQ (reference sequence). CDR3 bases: TGTGCCAGCAGCCCTATGGGGACAGGGCCCACCGGGGAGCTGTTTTTT. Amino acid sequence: CASSPMGTGPTGELFF.